This TCR beta chain was recorded in a study of shared clonotypes between healthy human individuals. In the authors' methods: Junction-only sequences produced by ImmunoSEQ had no quality scores, so filtering differed. Assay: immunoSEQ multiplex PCR; the TCRdb copy retains only in-frame clones and omits some. V, J and clone size were drawn from that table, and D and trimming were deduced from the DNA. The sample has over a million clones, roughly 80% seen once. Germline lookup yields CDR1 SNHLY and CDR2 FYNNEI. V gave up 3 bases and J gave up 2 bases; unmatched junction bases: 1. The CDR3 covers 14 residues. Note on this clone: Its cognate antigen is unknown. Other DNA sequences of this sample code for an identical CDR3.

Study-level results: Naive subsets tended to show greater estimated richness than memory subsets.

CD4+ cell separation produced CD45RA+ naive and CD45RA-negative memory subsets. The sequenced material came from memory CD4+ T cells sorted from blood. Subset denoted: CD45RA-negative fraction. The rearrangement joins TRBV2 to TRBJ2-7, with 10 bases that match TRBD1. The receptor's source is a man aged 18 to 35 in good health. In nucleotides, the CDR3 is TGTGCCAGCAGTGAGGACAGGGGGGCCTACGAGCAGTACTTC. It translates to CASSEDRGAYEQYF.